Listed below are T cell receptor beta chains from one sample, sequenced in a study of shared clonotypes between healthy human individuals. Some clones are missing from TCRdb's copy, which holds only in-frame ones; the method was immunoSEQ multiplex PCR. Of about 1,800,000 clones in the sample, approximately 95% were seen once. Sequenced: naive CD8+ T cells sorted from blood. These receptors all come from a man in his late teens or twenties in good health. Each CDR3 is given with its conserved first and last residue. The order of the fields is D gene, V gene, J gene, clone size, CDR3 DNA, CDR3 protein. A D gene is named only where the DNA matches it firmly. Not all rows give a size; the values are once, few, many and, for expanded clones, a class.

>TRBD2|TRBV15|TRBJ2-1|.
TGTGCCACCAGCAGAGATGCGGGGGGGTACAATGAGCAGTTCTTC
CATSRDAGGYNEQFF
>TRBD1|TRBV7-8|TRBJ1-4|.
TGTGCCAGCAGCCCCGGGACAGGGTATGAAAAACTGTTTTTT
CASSPGTGYEKLFF
>TRBD1|TRBV28|TRBJ2-3|.
TGTGCCAGCAGTCCCCCCGGGACAGCGCCAGATACGCAGTATTTT
CASSPPGTAPDTQYF
>.|TRBV5-6|TRBJ2-1|once
TGTGCCAGCTTAGGGCAGGACAATGAGCAGTTCTTC
CASLGQDNEQFF
>TRBD1|TRBV5-4|TRBJ1-1|once
TGTGCCAGCAGCCAGTACGACAGGGTGGGTGAAGCTTTCTTT
CASSQYDRVGEAFF
>.|TRBV5-1|TRBJ2-3|.
TGCGCCAGCAGCTTGGCCCCTCCAGATACGCAGTATTTT
CASSLAPPDTQYF
>.|TRBV19|TRBJ2-7|.
TGTGCCAGTAGTATAGACCTGGAATACGAGCAGTACTTC
CASSIDLEYEQYF
>.|TRBV5-1|TRBJ2-2|once
TGCGCCAGCAGCTTGGTTACTACTCTGAACACCGGGGAGCTGTTTTTT
CASSLVTTLNTGELFF
>TRBD2|TRBV27|TRBJ2-1|.
TGTGCCAGCAGTTTACTAGCGGGGGGTCCCAATGAGCAGTTCTTC
CASSLLAGGPNEQFF
>TRBD2|TRBV27|TRBJ2-2|.
TGTGCCGCAGGGAGGGCCAACACGGCCGGGGAGCTGTTTTTT
CAAGRANTAGELFF
>TRBD1|TRBV6-5|TRBJ2-7|.
TGTGCCAGCAGTTACAGTACAGGGGGAAAAACCTACGAGCAGTACTTC
CASSYSTGGKTYEQYF
>.|TRBV19|TRBJ2-3|.
TGTGCCAGTAGTATAGGAGCAACCAGCACAGATACGCAGTATTTT
CASSIGATSTDTQYF
>.|TRBV28|TRBJ1-2|.
TGTGCCAGCAGTTTTGGGACGGGCTATGGCTACACCTTC
CASSFGTGYGYTF
>.|TRBV7-9|TRBJ2-5|.
TGTGCCAGCAGCTTGAGTTTGGAGACCCAGTACTTC
CASSLSLETQYF
>.|TRBV7-9|TRBJ1-1|few
TGTGCCAGCAGCCTAACAGGGACGGGGAACACTGAAGCTTTCTTT
CASSLTGTGNTEAFF
>.|TRBV13|TRBJ2-3|.
TGTGCCAGCAGCGTTCAGGGAAGGGGGACAGATACGCAGTATTTT
CASSVQGRGTDTQYF
>TRBD1|TRBV6-6|TRBJ1-2|.
TGTGCCAGCAGTTCCGGACAGGGGGATGGCTACACCTTC
CASSSGQGDGYTF